This T cell receptor beta chain was obtained from a study of patients and donors after allogeneic stem cell transplantation. This clonotype was observed a handful of times. TCRdb used MiXCR to reprocess the RT-PCR reads, holding one entry per CDR3 protein. This sample has 410,000 or so distinct CDR3 sequences, with around 15% found just once. V was pared by 6 bases and J by 5 bases, with 6 bases of the junction left unmatched. This CDR3 is 13 amino acids long. Germline loops: CDR1 ENHRY, CDR2 SYGVKD. V and J are TRBV10-3 and TRBJ2-7; 8 bases are shared with TRBD1. Sequences were obtained from blood, either unsorted or a sorted T cell fraction (not recorded which). The origin of this receptor is a human donor who was either an allogeneic HSCT recipient or a stem cell or donor lymphocyte infusion donor (not recorded which). It is not recorded whose cells these are; they may come from a transplant donor. The CDR3 spells CAISPGQDNEQYF. Written as DNA, the CDR3 is TGTGCCATCAGCCCGGGACAGGATAACGAGCAGTACTTC.